The 26 T cell receptor beta chains below come from one sample, sequenced in a study of blood T cells in healthy people across ages (dated by TCRdb to 2014 to 2015). The library was prepared using 5' RACE. The second PCR ran for roughly 7 to 11 cycles and used a J-beta primer mix along with a sample-barcoded 5' primer. TCRdb reanalyzed the raw reads on its own, using fastp at Q25 for trimming and MiXCR for clone calling, and kept in-frame beta chains. Rows are combined by CDR3 protein, so each entry shows the most common genes and DNA. Across this sample there are some 1.8 million distinct CDR3 sequences, with about 39% seen only once. The top ten constitute about 23% of the sample. The sample comprised blood. These receptors originate from a human donor in good health.

This chain joins TRBV6-8 and TRBJ1-2; the D gene is possibly TRBD1 (5 bases). The germline gives CDR1 MNHGY, CDR2 SAAAGT. The ends were cut back, 7 bases at V and 0 bases at J, with 18 bases in the middle. The CDR3 length is 16 residues. This CDR3 is CASIYTDKEPNYGYTF. The CDR3 DNA is TGTGCCAGCATATATACGGACAAGGAACCTAACTATGGCTACACCTTC.

This chain connects TRBV2 to TRBJ1-5, with TRBD1 identical over 8 bases. The CDR3 runs 14 residues. The junction had 4 bases not matched to a gene; V was cut back by 2 bases and J by 7 bases. From germline, CDR1 is SNHLY and CDR2 FYNNEI. The CDR3 DNA reads as TGTGCCAGCAGTGAACAGGGGGCGGCACAGCCCCAGCATTTT. It translates to CASSEQGAAQPQHF.

The chain recombines TRBV6-1 with TRBJ1-1; D unclear. The CDR3 is 14 amino acids. Deletions cut 5 bases from V and 1 base from J, with 11 bases between. Germline-derived CDR1 and CDR2 are MNHNS and SASEGT. Written as DNA, the CDR3 is TGTGCCAGCAGTCACAGACCGGAGAACACTGAAGCTTTCTTT. It yields the protein CASSHRPENTEAFF.

CDR3 bases: TGTGCCAGCAGCTTCCTAGGGCTAGGGGCCCAGTACTTC. Residues: CASSFLGLGAQYF. The chain uses TRBV11-3 and TRBJ2-5; a weak D match, TRBD1 (5 bases). Trimming took off 3 bases at V and 9 bases at J, with 14 bases between the two ends. In germline, CDR1 is SGHNT, CDR2 YENEEA. The CDR3 is made up of 13 amino acids. Filled out from reference TRBV11-3 and TRBJ2-5, the complete variable domain reads EAGVVQSPRYKIIEKKQPVAFWCNPISGHNTLYWYLQNLGQGPELLIRYENEEAVDDSQLPKDRFSAERLKGVDSTLKIQPAELGDSAVYLCASSFLGLGAQYFGPGTRLLVL.

This chain uses TRBV5-6 with TRBJ2-1; 7 bases align to TRBD1. The CDR3 sequence is 15 residues long. CDR1 SGHDT and CDR2 YYEEEE come from the germline V gene. The V and J ends lost 3 bases and 4 bases, in that order; junction bases with no gene match: 7. CDR3 sequence: CASSSRPGQYNEQFF. As DNA, the CDR3 is TGTGCCAGCAGCTCTAGGCCGGGACAGTACAATGAGCAGTTCTTC.

This clonotype turned up a few times. This chain uses TRBV4-3 with TRBJ2-1, with D uncertain. The CDR3 sequence is 15 residues long. Per germline, CDR1 LGHNA and CDR2 YSLEER. V was trimmed by 3 bases and J by 8 bases, leaving 17 bases between them. CDR3 bases: TGCGCCAGCAGCCACGGACCCTCCTTACCCCATGAGCAGTTCTTC. Encoded protein: CASSHGPSLPHEQFF.

The V call is TRBV7-6, the J call TRBJ2-6, with TRBD1 matching over 11 bases. Germline CDR1 SGHVS, CDR2 FNYEAQ. The V gene end was trimmed by 1 base and the J gene end by 2 bases; junction bases not matched to a gene: 7. This CDR3 spans 19 amino acids. The CDR3 sequence is CASSLDRTGGGTGANVLTF. CDR3 sequence (DNA): TGTGCCAGCAGCTTAGACCGGACAGGGGGCGGGACTGGGGCCAACGTCCTGACTTTC.

This clonotype occurred a few times. The J gene is TRBJ2-2, the V gene TRBV4-3; no firm D call. The CDR3 totals 15 residues. Per germline, CDR1 LGHNA and CDR2 YSLEER. Trimming left V 0 bases short and J 0 bases short, with 5 bases between. Written as DNA, the CDR3 is TGCGCCAGCAGCCAAGAAGGACCGAACACCGGGGAGCTGTTTTTT. It encodes CASSQEGPNTGELFF.

This clonotype appeared once. This sequence joins TRBV20-1 and TRBJ2-6; 7 positions agree with TRBD1. Germline V gene sequence: CDR1 DFQATT, CDR2 SNEGSKA (reference sequence). The CDR3 spans 17 residues. With 6 bases clipped from V and 0 bases from J, the junction kept 11 bases outside the gene matches. CDR3 coding DNA: TGCAGTGCCGTCGGGACAGACCCCCCCTCTGGGGCCAACGTCCTGACTTTC. Its translation is CSAVGTDPPSGANVLTF.

This clonotype has a handful of counts. CDR3 coding DNA: TGCGCCAGCAGCGTCGGGGAGGGGTCCTACGAGCAGTACTTC. Encoded protein: CASSVGEGSYEQYF. The genes are TRBV4-3 and TRBJ2-7, with 7 bases identical to TRBD2. Germline-derived CDR1 and CDR2 are LGHNA and YSLEER. The CDR3 runs to 14 residues. The J segment lost 1 base and the V segment lost 5 bases, leaving 5 bases of the junction unmatched.

The rearrangement uses TRBV24-1 and TRBJ2-3; 8 nucleotides agree with TRBD1. The germline CDR1 and CDR2 sequences are KGHDR and SFDVKD. V shed 4 bases, J shed 4 bases, and the junction held 6 bases outside the gene matches. This CDR3 spans 15 amino acids. The CDR3 DNA reads TGTGCCACCAGTGAAGGACAGGGAAGGGCAGATACGCAGTATTTT. Amino acids: CATSEGQGRADTQYF.

The J gene is TRBJ1-2, the V gene TRBV6-5, with D maybe TRBD1 (6 bases). The CDR3 length is 14 residues. Germline loops: CDR1 MNHEY, CDR2 SVGAGI. V lost 6 bases to trimming and J lost 3 bases, with 14 bases between them. CDR3 in amino acids: CASSPRTVYYGYTF. The CDR3 region has the DNA TGTGCCAGCAGCCCCAGGACAGTTTACTATGGCTACACCTTC.

This clonotype was observed a handful of times. The CDR3 region is CASSPGPQSGYTF. CDR3 in DNA: TGTGCCAGCAGTCCGGGCCCCCAGAGCGGCTACACCTTC. The rearrangement links TRBV12-3 or TRBV12-4 to TRBJ1-2; D is unclear. The CDR3 has 13 amino acids. Trimming took 5 bases from V and 8 from J, leaving 15 bases between them.

This chain links TRBV20-1 with TRBJ1-2; TRBD1 agrees at 8 bases. The germline V gene has CDR1 DFQATT and CDR2 SNEGSKA (reference sequence). Trimming at V came to 6 bases and at J to 8 bases, leaving 17 bases not matched to a gene. The CDR3 is made up of 15 amino acids. DNA of the CDR3: TGCAGTGCCTCTCCCGGGACAGGCCTTAGGGGGGGCTACACCTTC. Residues: CSASPGTGLRGGYTF.

This clonotype was picked up a small number of times. V and J are TRBV19 and TRBJ2-3; D gene uncertain. Germline V lookup: CDR1 LNHDA, CDR2 SQIVND (reference sequence). The ends were cut back, 2 bases at V and 3 bases at J, with 6 bases in the middle. CDR3 size: 13 residues. CDR3 in DNA: TGTGCCAGTAGTATAACCGGGACAGATACGCAGTATTTT. This gives the protein CASSITGTDTQYF.

This clonotype was detected a few times. V and J are TRBV7-2 and TRBJ2-3, with D unresolved. V was trimmed by 2 bases and J by 3 bases, leaving 9 bases between them. Per germline, CDR1 SGHTA and CDR2 FQGNSA. The CDR3 has 14 amino acids. The CDR3, as DNA: TGTGCCAGCAGCTTACAGTTTGTGACAGATACGCAGTATTTT. Its protein product is CASSLQFVTDTQYF.

This clonotype occurred a few times. At one of its ends the junction is not consistent with the germline gene, which may arise from a read error. The CDR3 DNA sequence: TGTGCCAGCAGCTTAAGGGACAGGTACTCTAGGGCCAACGTCCTGACTTTC. Translating gives CASSLRDRYSRANVLTF. The gene calls are TRBV7-2 and TRBJ2-6; the match to TRBD1 covers 8 bases. The CDR3 totals 17 residues. The germline V gene has CDR1 SGHTA and CDR2 FQGNSA. Drawing the rest from reference TRBV7-2 and TRBJ2-6, the complete variable domain is GAGVSQSPSNKVTEKGKDVELRCDPISGHTALYWYRQSLGQGLEFLIYFQGNSAPDKSGLPSDRFSAERTGGSVSTLTIQRTQQEDSAVYLCASSLRDRYSRANVLTFGAGSRLTVL.

This clonotype was observed a handful of times. CDR3 DNA: TGTGCCAGCAGGCGGACTAGCGGGGGGCCACTAGCCTACAATGAGCAGTTCTTC. Amino acids: CASRRTSGGPLAYNEQFF. The chain recombines TRBV6-1 with TRBJ2-1; 14 nucleotides agree with TRBD2. V shed 6 bases, J shed 2 bases, and the junction held 9 bases outside the gene matches. The length of the CDR3 is 18 residues. Germline CDR1 reads MNHNS; CDR2 reads SASEGT.

The V and J genes are TRBV6-5 and TRBJ1-2; TRBD1 matches 7 bases. The CDR3 length is 15 residues. The trim removed 2 bases at V and 1 base at J, leaving 4 bases unmatched. Germline V gene sequence: CDR1 MNHEY, CDR2 SVGAGI. The CDR3 reads CASSYEGASNYGYTF. In DNA, the CDR3 is TGTGCCAGCAGTTACGAGGGGGCAAGTAACTATGGCTACACCTTC.

The J gene is TRBJ2-1, the V gene TRBV7-3; possibly TRBD2 for D (6 bases). The CDR3 covers 17 residues. CDR1 is SGHTA, CDR2 FQGTGA, per germline. Trimming shortened V by 2 bases and J by 8 bases, and 22 bases separated the two germline ends. The CDR3 coding sequence is TGTGCCAGCAGCTTAGGGGGGTACGGGCAGGTAGGTGATGAGCAGTTCTTC. Translated, it gives CASSLGGYGQVGDEQFF.

V gene TRBV20-1 combines with J gene TRBJ2-7, with unresolved D. CDR1 and CDR2 from the germline V gene are DFQATT and SNEGSKA (reference sequence). CDR3 length equals 14 residues. V was pared by 1 base and J by 4 bases, with 14 bases between. This CDR3 reads CSARARLYGYEQYF. The DNA of the CDR3 is TGCAGTGCTAGAGCCCGACTCTACGGATACGAGCAGTACTTC.

The chain recombines TRBV9 with TRBJ2-2; the D gene is possibly TRBD1 (5 bases). The CDR3 covers 16 residues. The V gene's germline CDR1 is SGDLS and CDR2 YYNGEE. Between the trimmed V and J ends, which lost 1 base and 0 bases, there was a span of 10 bases. As DNA, the CDR3 is TGTGCCAGCAGCGTATTAGACAGCCCGAACACCGGGGAGCTGTTTTTT. Its protein product is CASSVLDSPNTGELFF.

The rearrangement links TRBV4-3 to TRBJ2-7; D gene ambiguous. The CDR3 is 15 residues long. CDR1 LGHNA and CDR2 YSLEER come from the germline V gene. V was pared by 0 bases and J by 1 base, with 10 bases between. The CDR3 sequence is CASSQDRRRSYEQYF. CDR3 in DNA: TGCGCCAGCAGCCAAGATCGAAGAAGATCCTACGAGCAGTACTTC.

This clonotype occurred a few times. V gene TRBV7-2 combines with J gene TRBJ2-1, with D hard to call. Germline V gene data show CDR1 as SGHTA and CDR2 as FQGNSA. V dropped 2 bases and J dropped 6 bases, with 5 bases sitting between them. The CDR3 sequence is 12 residues long. This chain's CDR3 is CASSLHFNEQFF. Here the CDR3 DNA reads TGTGCCAGCAGCTTACACTTCAATGAGCAGTTCTTC.

The chain links TRBV11-2 to TRBJ1-2, with 9 bases that match TRBD1. The CDR3 length is 17 residues. The germline gives CDR1 SGHAT, CDR2 FQNNGV. With V trimmed by 1 base and J by 7 bases, 13 bases remained unmatched. The chain's CDR3 is CASSLVPTGTGIFGYTF. CDR3 bases: TGTGCCAGCAGCTTAGTTCCAACCGGGACAGGGATTTTTGGCTACACCTTC.

This clonotype has just a few counts. This sequence joins TRBV12-3 or TRBV12-4 and TRBJ1-5; possibly TRBD1 for D (6 bases). The germline V and J ends were trimmed by 7 bases and 7 bases, with 14 bases remaining between them. This CDR3 region has 13 residues. The CDR3 region is CASTPGEGQPQHF. The CDR3 DNA reads TGTGCCAGCACCCCAGGGGAGGGGCAGCCCCAGCATTTT.